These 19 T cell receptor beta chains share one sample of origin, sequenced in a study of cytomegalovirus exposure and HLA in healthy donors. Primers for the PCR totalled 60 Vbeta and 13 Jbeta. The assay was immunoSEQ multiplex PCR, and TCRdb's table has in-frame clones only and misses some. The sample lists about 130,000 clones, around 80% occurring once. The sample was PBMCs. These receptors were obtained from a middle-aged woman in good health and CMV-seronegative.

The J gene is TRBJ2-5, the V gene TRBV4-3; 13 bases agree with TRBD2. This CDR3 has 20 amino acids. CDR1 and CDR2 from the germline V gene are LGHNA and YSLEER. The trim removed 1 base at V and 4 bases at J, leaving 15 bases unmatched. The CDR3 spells CASSQAPTELAGGPLETQYF. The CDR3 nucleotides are TGCGCCAGCAGCCAAGCCCCGACCGAACTAGCGGGAGGGCCGTTAGAGACCCAGTACTTC.

The CDR3 loop is CASSFVSPSEAFF. The CDR3 coding sequence is TGCGCCAGCAGCTTTGTGTCCCCATCTGAAGCTTTCTTT. V is TRBV5-1 and J is TRBJ1-1; no clear D gene. V was cut by 2 bases and J by 6 bases, with 11 bases left in between. The CDR3 has 13 residues. Germline assignment: CDR1 SGHRS and CDR2 YFSETQ.

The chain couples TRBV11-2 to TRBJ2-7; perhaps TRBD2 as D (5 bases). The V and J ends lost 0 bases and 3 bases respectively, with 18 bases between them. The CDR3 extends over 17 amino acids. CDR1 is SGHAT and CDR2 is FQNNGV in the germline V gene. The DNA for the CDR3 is TGTGCCAGCAGCTTAGATCTGGGAGCAGACCTAATCTACGAGCAGTACTTC. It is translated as CASSLDLGADLIYEQYF. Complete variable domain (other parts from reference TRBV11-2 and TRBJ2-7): EAGVAQSPRYKIIEKRQSVAFWCNPISGHATLYWYQQILGQGPKLLIQFQNNGVVDDSQLPKDRFSAERLKGVDSTLKIQPAKLEDSAVYLCASSLDLGADLIYEQYFGPGTRLTVT.

CDR3 residues: CASSPTGVYEKLFF. DNA for the CDR3: TGCGCCAGCAGCCCCACAGGGGTTTATGAAAAACTGTTTTTT. The gene calls are TRBV4-1 and TRBJ1-4, with 7 bases that match TRBD1. J lost 6 bases, V lost 4 bases, and 5 bases had no gene match. CDR1 and CDR2 (germline): MGHRA, YSYEKL. The CDR3 is made up of 14 amino acids.

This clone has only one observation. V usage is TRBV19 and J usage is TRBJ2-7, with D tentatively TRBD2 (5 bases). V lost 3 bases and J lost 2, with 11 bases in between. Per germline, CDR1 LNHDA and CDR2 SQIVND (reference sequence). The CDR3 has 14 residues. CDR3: CASSMPERPYEQYF. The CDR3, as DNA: TGTGCCAGTAGTATGCCCGAGCGGCCCTACGAGCAGTACTTC.

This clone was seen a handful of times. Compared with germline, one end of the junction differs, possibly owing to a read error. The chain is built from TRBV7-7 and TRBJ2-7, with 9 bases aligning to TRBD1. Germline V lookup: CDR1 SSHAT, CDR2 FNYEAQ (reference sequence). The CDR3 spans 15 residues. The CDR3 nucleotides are TGTGCTAGCAGTAAGGAGGGACAGGGCCCCTACGAGCAGTACTTC. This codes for CASSKEGQGPYEQYF.

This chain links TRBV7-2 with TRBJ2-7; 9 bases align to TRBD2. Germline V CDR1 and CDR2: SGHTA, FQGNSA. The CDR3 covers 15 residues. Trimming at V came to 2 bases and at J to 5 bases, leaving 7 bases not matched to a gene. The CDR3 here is CASSLTSGPLNEQYF. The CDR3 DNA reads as TGTGCCAGCAGCTTAACTAGCGGGCCCTTGAACGAGCAGTACTTC.

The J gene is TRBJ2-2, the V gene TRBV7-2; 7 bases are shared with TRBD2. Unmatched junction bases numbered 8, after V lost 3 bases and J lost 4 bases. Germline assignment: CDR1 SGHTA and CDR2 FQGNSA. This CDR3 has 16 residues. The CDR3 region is CASSFARIAGTGELFF. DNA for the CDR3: TGTGCCAGCAGCTTCGCGAGAATAGCGGGCACCGGGGAGCTGTTTTTT.

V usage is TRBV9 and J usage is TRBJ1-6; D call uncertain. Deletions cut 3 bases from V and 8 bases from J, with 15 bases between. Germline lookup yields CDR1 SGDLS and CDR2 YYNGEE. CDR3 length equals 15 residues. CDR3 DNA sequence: TGTGCCAGCAGCGCGACGGGGAATGCGGATTCACCCCTCCACTTT. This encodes CASSATGNADSPLHF. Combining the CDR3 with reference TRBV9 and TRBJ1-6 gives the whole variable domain DSGVTQTPKHLITATGQRVTLRCSPRSGDLSVYWYQQSLDQGLQFLIQYYNGEERAKGNILERFSAQQFPDLHSELNLSSLELGDSALYFCASSATGNADSPLHFGNGTRLTVT.

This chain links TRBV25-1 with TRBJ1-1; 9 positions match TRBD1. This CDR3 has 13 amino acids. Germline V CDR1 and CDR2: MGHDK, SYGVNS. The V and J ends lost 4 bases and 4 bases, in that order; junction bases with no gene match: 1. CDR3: CASSVTGGTEAFF. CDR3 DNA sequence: TGTGCCAGCAGTGTGACAGGGGGCACTGAAGCTTTCTTT. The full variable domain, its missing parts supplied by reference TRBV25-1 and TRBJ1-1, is EADIYQTPRYLVIGTGKKITLECSQTMGHDKMYWYQQDPGMELHLIHYSYGVNSTEKGDLSSESTVSRIRTEHFPLTLESARPSHTSQYLCASSVTGGTEAFFGQGTRLTVV.

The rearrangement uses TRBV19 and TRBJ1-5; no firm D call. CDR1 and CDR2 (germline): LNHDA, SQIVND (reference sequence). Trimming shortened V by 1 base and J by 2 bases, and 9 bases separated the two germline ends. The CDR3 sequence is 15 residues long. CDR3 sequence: CASSIGGGRNQPQHF. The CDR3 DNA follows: TGTGCCAGTAGTATAGGGGGAGGGCGCAATCAGCCCCAGCATTTT.

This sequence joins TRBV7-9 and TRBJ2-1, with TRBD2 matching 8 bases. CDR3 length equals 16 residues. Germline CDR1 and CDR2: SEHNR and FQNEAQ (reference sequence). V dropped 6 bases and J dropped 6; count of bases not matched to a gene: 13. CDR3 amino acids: CASSRSVLAGFNEQFF. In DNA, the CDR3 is TGTGCCAGCAGTCGCTCCGTGTTAGCGGGATTCAATGAGCAGTTCTTC.

The CDR3 reads CASSRSSGAPYEQYF. The DNA of the CDR3 is TGTGCCAGCAGCCGAAGTAGCGGGGCGCCCTACGAGCAGTACTTC. This chain joins TRBV6-5 and TRBJ2-7; TRBD2 agrees at 8 bases. Germline V gene data show CDR1 as MNHEY and CDR2 as SVGAGI. There are 15 residues in the CDR3. J lost 2 bases, V lost 6 bases, and 9 bases had no gene match.

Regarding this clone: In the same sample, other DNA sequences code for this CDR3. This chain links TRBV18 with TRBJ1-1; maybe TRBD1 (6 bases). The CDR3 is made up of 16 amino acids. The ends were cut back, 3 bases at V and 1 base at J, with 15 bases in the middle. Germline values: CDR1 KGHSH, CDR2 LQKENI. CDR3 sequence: CASSPLPTGENTEAFF. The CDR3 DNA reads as TGTGCCAGCTCACCCCTACCGACAGGAGAGAACACTGAAGCTTTCTTT.

The CDR3 loop is CASSFWGGDYGYTF. In DNA, the CDR3 is TGTGCCAGCAGTTTTTGGGGAGGAGATTATGGCTACACCTTC. The rearrangement uses TRBV27 and TRBJ1-2; D ambiguous. CDR1 is MNHEY, CDR2 SMNVEV, per germline (reference sequence). The CDR3 runs 14 residues. Trimming shortened V by 3 bases and J by 5 bases, and 13 bases separated the two germline ends.

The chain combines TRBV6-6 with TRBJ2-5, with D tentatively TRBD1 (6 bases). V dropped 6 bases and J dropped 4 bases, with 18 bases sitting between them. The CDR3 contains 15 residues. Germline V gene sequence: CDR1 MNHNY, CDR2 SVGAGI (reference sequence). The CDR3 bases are TGTGCCAGCAGGCCTAGACCGGGACATCTAGAGACCCAGTACTTC. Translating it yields CASRPRPGHLETQYF.

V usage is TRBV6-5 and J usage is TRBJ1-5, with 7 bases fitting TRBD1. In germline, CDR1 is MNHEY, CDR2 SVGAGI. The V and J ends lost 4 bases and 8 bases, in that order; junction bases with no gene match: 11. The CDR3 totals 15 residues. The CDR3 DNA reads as TGTGCCAGCAGTTCCGGACAGGTACGGGATGAGCCCCAGCATTTT. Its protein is CASSSGQVRDEPQHF.

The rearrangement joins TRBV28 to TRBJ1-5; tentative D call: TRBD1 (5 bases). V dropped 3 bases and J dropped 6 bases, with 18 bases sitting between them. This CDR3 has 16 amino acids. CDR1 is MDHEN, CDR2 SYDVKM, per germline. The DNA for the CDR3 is TGTGCCAGCAGTTTGCCCCGGCGGGGCCTAGGTCAGCCCCAGCATTTT. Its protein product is CASSLPRRGLGQPQHF.

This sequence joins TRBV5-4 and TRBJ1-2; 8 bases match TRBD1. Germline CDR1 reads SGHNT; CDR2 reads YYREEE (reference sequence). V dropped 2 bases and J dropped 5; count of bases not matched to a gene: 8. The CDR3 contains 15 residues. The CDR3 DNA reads TGTGCCAGCAGCTTAAGGACAGGGACTTTATATGGCTACACCTTC. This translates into CASSLRTGTLYGYTF.